The present T cell receptor (beta chain) was sequenced within a study of a mutant IDH1 vaccine in newly diagnosed glioma (dated by TCRdb to the early 2020s). With regard to the full study: Eight vaccinations were administered to patients in weeks 1, 3, 5, 7, 11, 15, 19 and 23, corresponding to visits V03 through V10. Of the approximately 35 treated patients, roughly 60% were male and 37.5% were female, and the mean age was 40.4 years. Prior to enrollment, patients had been given standard therapy consisting of radiotherapy alone, temozolomide alone, or radiochemotherapy with temozolomide, with the combination given to most patients. Longitudinal TCRB deep sequencing was performed for about two dozen treated patients wherever samples were available for exploratory analyses. Vaccination was initiated 4-6 weeks after radiotherapy alone, or concurrently with temozolomide cycles in the chemotherapy-containing groups. Peripheral blood was drawn at six visits: V03 (baseline), V05, V07, V10, V12 and V13.

The intended sense of this specimen's time point label: week 5, during vaccination. A 20-mer mutant IDH1 peptide at 300 micrograms in Montanide made up each vaccine dose, which was injected subcutaneously together with topical imiquimod. All donors had newly diagnosed IDH1-mutant astrocytomas of WHO grade 3 or 4 that showed loss of nuclear ATRX. The samples were drawn from NOA16, a multicentre, single-arm, open-label phase I trial in Germany that tested a mutant IDH1 peptide vaccine in humans for the first time. Genomic DNA for TCRB sequencing was extracted from EDTA blood using the DNeasy Blood and Tissue Kit. V and J lose 4 bases and 5 bases, and a span of 14 bases separates them. CDR1 and CDR2 are read off the germline V gene (reference sequence) as LNHNV and YYDKDF. Its CDR3 holds 14 amino acids, cysteine through phenylalanine. The retained sequence is limited to the CDR3, 42 bases, with the frame set at the first base.

Notes on this clone: Its recognized antigen is unknown. The input lacks base qualities; no much larger clone sits a single base away.

Study-wide findings and limitations: Vaccine-induced immune responses across multiple MHC alleles were detected in approximately 93% of patients. Changes in the top peripheral T cell clonotypes picked up by TCRB sequencing did not appear to be linked to pseudoprogression. Selection of PBMC samples for TCRB deep sequencing was based on availability. It was noted by the authors that analyses of patient blood samples could not be reproduced owing to sample limitations.

Library preparation was by the immunoSEQ multiplex PCR assay. Rearranged TCR beta chain sequences were amplified with the hsTCRB Kit following the manufacturer's protocol. Sequencing of TCRB libraries was carried out on an Illumina MiSeq. Per the source publication's procedure: Demultiplexing, trimming and gene mapping were performed with the kit vendor's proprietary platform. TCRdb mirrors the immuneACCESS table, restricted to in-frame sequences. Some clones are absent from its copies; in checked studies, under half trace to an unresolved V gene, and the reason for the others is unknown. V, J and clone size derive from that table, while D and trimming were established from the DNA sequence. This sample has about 58,000 clones in its table, and around 80% of those were observed once. The leading ten clones occupy approximately 7.4% of the sample.

This receptor was taken from a woman in her forties or fifties with glioma. This chain joins TRBV15 to TRBJ2-5; the D gene is unclear. Sequenced material: PBMCs, taken from a glioma patient whose treatment included an IDH1 peptide vaccine. The sequenced DNA is TGTGCCACCAGCAACCGACCCGCACGGGAGACCCAGTACTTC. It is translated as CATSNRPARETQYF.